This T cell receptor beta chain originates from a study of blood T cell repertoires in COVID-19. At the level of the study: COVID-19 samples collected from the United States, Italy and Spain covered acute and convalescent phases. Sample material is recorded as cDNA or gDNA derived from T cells, B-cell-depleted T cells, or PBMCs.

Per the original methods: Amplifying reference gene primers gave estimates of nucleated cell counts. Sequenced by immunoSEQ multiplex PCR; TCRdb stores in-frame clones only, minus some. That table is the source of V, J and clone size, and D and trimming were worked out from the DNA. The profile covers fewer than 100,000 clones, with over 70% appearing a single time and 8.5% to 14% taken by the ten largest. Between the trimmed V and J ends, which lost 1 base and 4 bases, there was a span of 13 bases. Looked up from germline, CDR1 is LGHNA and CDR2 is YNFKEQ. The CDR3 loop spans 15 amino acids. The material sequenced was peripheral blood. The chain links TRBV4-2 to TRBJ1-1; no clear D gene. The sequence derives from a man over 45 with acute or convalescent COVID-19. The CDR3 region is CASSQASGDGTEAFF. The CDR3 DNA is TGTGCCAGCAGCCAAGCCTCGGGAGATGGCACTGAAGCTTTCTTT.